This record looks at one TCR beta chain sequence and its context. Treatment meaning: randomized to nivolumab then ipilimumab (arm A) or the reverse (arm B). No patient had prior DNA-damaging chemotherapy. Live CD3+CD8+ CD19− CD56− cells were sorted from PBMCs. Germline lookup yields CDR1 SEHNR and CDR2 FQNEAQ (reference sequence). The germline V and J ends were trimmed by 5 bases and 7 bases, with 12 bases remaining between them. There are 12 residues in the CDR3. Clones were sequenced by immunoSEQ multiplex PCR, and TCRdb holds only the in-frame ones, with some missing. The repertoire holds 15,000 to 20,000 clones, with roughly 70% as singletons. The record originates from a study of sequential checkpoint blockade in melanoma. Study background: Maintenance nivolumab came after either treatment sequence.

J is TRBJ2-7 and V is TRBV7-9; D perhaps matches TRBD2 (5 bases). The origin of this receptor is a human donor with melanoma. The specimen was CD8+ T cells sorted from blood (inferred from file names), collected from a patient given nivolumab and ipilimumab in sequence. CDR3 DNA sequence: TGTGCCAGCAGCCCCCCTCGGAGGGAGCAGTACTTC. Its protein is CASSPPRREQYF.